Presented here are 20 T cell receptor beta chains from one specimen sequenced in a study of T cell responses to AZD1222 COVID-19 vaccine. Profiling relied on immunoSEQ multiplex PCR, and the TCRdb table lists in-frame clones only, not all of them. The sample yields roughly 160,000 clones, 92% seen once. The specimen was peripheral blood, collected on day 0 of MenACWY control vaccination. Receptors were obtained from an adult in good health.

The chain couples TRBV10-3 to TRBJ1-1; D may be TRBD1 (5 bases). Trimming shortened V by 6 bases and J by 2 bases, and 13 bases separated the two germline ends. The CDR3 totals 14 residues. CDR1 is ENHRY, CDR2 SYGVKD, per germline. The CDR3 DNA is TGTGCCATCAGGCCCGGACACACTAACACTGAAGCTTTCTTT. Translating gives CAIRPGHTNTEAFF.

This clone has just a few counts. The chain is built from TRBV12-3 or TRBV12-4 and TRBJ1-1; 7 bases align to TRBD1. This CDR3 spans 13 amino acids. V was pared by 10 bases and J by 1 base, with 6 bases of the junction left unmatched. CDR3 sequence reads: CATSGQPNTEAFF. CDR3 coding DNA: TGTGCCACCTCGGGACAGCCGAACACTGAAGCTTTCTTT.

The CDR3 DNA reads as TGTGCCAGCGGCGACTTGTTCACAGATACGCAGTATTTT. This translates into CASGDLFTDTQYF. This chain joins TRBV13 and TRBJ2-3; D is uncertain. The CDR3 is 13 amino acids. CDR1 is PRHDT, CDR2 FYEKMQ, per germline (reference sequence). The V gene lost 8 bases and the J gene lost 2 bases, with 11 bases spanning the gap.

The chain uses TRBV29-1 and TRBJ2-1; 9 nucleotides match TRBD2. The V segment lost 7 bases and the J segment 6 bases; nucleotides outside the gene matches: 10. This CDR3 has 14 amino acids. Germline V gene lookup returns CDR1 SQVTM and CDR2 ANQGSEA. The CDR3 reads CSDGAGGPVNEQFF. CDR3 coding DNA: TGCAGCGACGGAGCGGGAGGCCCCGTCAATGAGCAGTTCTTC.

This chain joins TRBV7-2 and TRBJ2-5; D uncertain. The germline V gene encodes CDR1 SGHTA and CDR2 FQGNSA. V was trimmed by 4 bases and J by 3 bases, leaving 21 bases between them. The CDR3 consists of 17 residues. The DNA for the CDR3 is TGTGCCAGCAGCTCCCTACCCCCCTCGGCAGCCGAAGAGACCCAGTACTTC. Its protein is CASSSLPPSAAEETQYF.

The genes are TRBV11-2 and TRBJ1-4; D is perhaps TRBD1 (6 bases). The CDR3 length is 16 residues. Looked up from germline, CDR1 is SGHAT and CDR2 is FQNNGV. With 3 bases removed from V and 6 bases from J, the gap between germline ends came to 17 bases. CDR3 loop: CASSLVLGHEDEKLFF. CDR3 DNA sequence: TGTGCCAGCAGCTTGGTCCTGGGACATGAGGATGAAAAACTGTTTTTT.

The chain is built from TRBV28 and TRBJ1-1; 7 bases fit TRBD1. The germline V gene encodes CDR1 MDHEN and CDR2 SYDVKM. This CDR3 has 15 amino acids. V was pared by 3 bases and J by 6 bases, with 10 bases of the junction left unmatched. This CDR3 is CASSLRGPSNPEAFF. Written as DNA, the CDR3 is TGTGCCAGCAGTTTGAGGGGGCCCTCCAACCCTGAAGCTTTCTTT.

This clone was seen once. The rearrangement links TRBV7-3 to TRBJ1-3; no clear D. This CDR3 has 13 residues. Trimming removed 2 bases from V and 3 bases from J, with 5 bases in between. Per germline, CDR1 SGHTA and CDR2 FQGTGA. CDR3 protein: CASSLSRGNTIYF. The DNA of the CDR3 is TGTGCCAGCAGCTTATCTCGTGGAAACACCATATATTTT.

This sequence joins TRBV25-1 and TRBJ2-1; 11 nucleotides line up with TRBD2. Germline V gene lookup returns CDR1 MGHDK and CDR2 SYGVNS. V lost 4 bases, J lost 9 bases, and 5 bases stayed unmatched. The CDR3 totals 14 residues. In DNA form, the CDR3 reads TGTGCCAGCAGTGGGGCTAGCGGGAGGAGTGAGCAGTTCTTC. It codes for CASSGASGRSEQFF.

The chain carries TRBV5-6 and TRBJ1-1; 10 bases are shared with TRBD1. CDR1 is SGHDT and CDR2 is YYEEEE in the germline V gene. V lost 1 base, J lost 11 bases, and 11 bases stayed unmatched. The CDR3 covers 15 residues. The CDR3 DNA is TGTGCCAGCAGCTTGCAGGGACAGGGGAGTCTTTGGGCTTTCTTT. This translates into CASSLQGQGSLWAFF.

The chain is built from TRBV27 and TRBJ1-5; no reliable D call. The CDR3 sequence is 17 residues long. Germline CDR1 MNHEY, CDR2 SMNVEV (reference sequence). With 2 bases removed from V and 1 base from J, the gap between germline ends came to 15 bases. CDR3 sequence: CASSLSFWEASNQPQHF. Written as DNA, the CDR3 is TGTGCCAGCAGTTTAAGTTTCTGGGAAGCGAGCAATCAGCCCCAGCATTTT.

The chain has TRBV4-1 and TRBJ2-7; 10 nucleotides line up with TRBD1. With V trimmed by 1 base and J by 4 bases, 7 bases remained unmatched. The CDR3 totals 16 residues. Germline CDR1 and CDR2: MGHRA and YSYEKL. The CDR3 reads CASSQAGTGDSYEQYF. The CDR3, as DNA: TGCGCCAGCAGCCAAGCGGGGACAGGGGACTCTTACGAGCAGTACTTC.

Only one count was recorded for this clone. The V and J genes are TRBV30 and TRBJ1-4; D ambiguous. Trimming cost V 1 base and J 15 bases, with 18 bases left between them. Germline V gene sequence: CDR1 GTSNPN, CDR2 SVGIG (reference sequence). This CDR3 is built from 13 residues. CDR3 sequence: CAWSAVAGEAVFF. The CDR3 nucleotides are TGTGCCTGGAGTGCGGTCGCCGGAGAAGCGGTGTTTTTT.

Written as DNA, the CDR3 is TGTGCCAGCAGCTTAGACGATGATAATTCACCCCTCCACTTT. Translating it yields CASSLDDDNSPLHF. V gene TRBV11-2 combines with J gene TRBJ1-6; D is ambiguous. The CDR3 spans 14 residues. V shed 0 bases and J shed 5 bases, with 5 bases lying between them. CDR1 is SGHAT and CDR2 is FQNNGV in the germline V gene.

The chain links TRBV7-3 to TRBJ2-3; 7 bases align to TRBD1. The V gene's germline CDR1 is SGHTA and CDR2 FQGTGA. The ends lost 5 bases at V and 8 bases at J; junction bases unmatched: 7. The CDR3 loop spans 13 amino acids. The CDR3, as DNA: TGTGCCAGCAGCGCTAACCCAGGGGGTACGCAGTATTTT. It specifies CASSANPGGTQYF.

The V and J genes are TRBV30 and TRBJ1-3; D is uncertain. The CDR3 is made up of 13 amino acids. Deletions cut 4 bases from V and 4 bases from J, with 11 bases between. Germline lookup yields CDR1 GTSNPN and CDR2 SVGIG (reference sequence). CDR3 loop: CAWNIGGGNTIYF. DNA for the CDR3: TGTGCCTGGAATATTGGCGGAGGAAACACCATATATTTT.

J is TRBJ1-1 and V is TRBV5-1, with 7 bases lining up with TRBD1. Germline V lookup: CDR1 SGHRS, CDR2 YFSETQ. V dropped 4 bases and J dropped 11; count of bases not matched to a gene: 17. There are 15 residues in the CDR3. CDR3 DNA sequence: TGCGCCAGCAGCCCGGGTTTTACAGGGGCGCGGGGGGCTTTCTTT. Its protein product is CASSPGFTGARGAFF.

The V call is TRBV7-3, the J call TRBJ1-5; the D gene is possibly TRBD1 (6 bases). The CDR3 length is 13 residues. V gave up 5 bases and J gave up 5 bases, with 10 bases separating them. Germline loops: CDR1 SGHTA, CDR2 FQGTGA. In nucleotides, the CDR3 is TGTGCCAGCAGCGAACAGGGAGATCAGCCCCAGCATTTT. This codes for CASSEQGDQPQHF.

The rearrangement links TRBV5-4 to TRBJ2-7; TRBD2 matches 8 bases. CDR1 is SGHNT, CDR2 YYREEE, per germline (reference sequence). CDR3 length: 14 amino acids. The J segment lost 5 bases and the V segment lost 4 bases, leaving 8 bases of the junction unmatched. The CDR3, as DNA: TGTGCCAGCAGCCCCCTTAGCGGGGCCAACGAGCAGTACTTC. It is translated as CASSPLSGANEQYF.

This chain joins TRBV4-3 and TRBJ1-2; D may be TRBD1 (6 bases). The CDR3 totals 15 residues. Germline values: CDR1 LGHNA, CDR2 YSLEER. V lost 0 bases, J lost 4 bases, and 12 bases lay in between. CDR3 residues: CASSQDQGGTYGYTF. The CDR3, as DNA: TGCGCCAGCAGCCAAGACCAAGGGGGTACCTATGGCTACACCTTC.